Given below is one T cell receptor (beta chain) in context. This specimen comes from a study of blood T cell repertoires in COVID-19. Study background: COVID-19 samples from acute and convalescent phases originated in the United States, Italy and Spain. T cells, B-cell-depleted T cells, or PBMCs supplied cDNA or gDNA.

Original analysis: Cell counts per sample came from amplifying reference gene primers. Clones were read by immunoSEQ multiplex PCR, and TCRdb kept only the in-frame ones, dropping some. Clone size and the V and J calls come from that table; the DNA yielded D and trimming. The sample includes about 110,000 clones, around 86% of them seen just once. This TCR was recovered from a woman in her 70s with acute or convalescent COVID-19. The sequenced material came from peripheral blood.

The CDR3 spells CASTSPLAGDRYEQYF. The DNA of the CDR3 is TGTGCCAGCACTTCACCCCTAGCGGGAGATCGCTACGAGCAGTACTTC. V usage is TRBV28 and J usage is TRBJ2-7, with 10 bases aligning to TRBD2. Germline V gene data show CDR1 as MDHEN and CDR2 as SYDVKM. The CDR3 is 16 residues long. V was pared by 7 bases and J by 3 bases, with 12 bases of the junction left unmatched.